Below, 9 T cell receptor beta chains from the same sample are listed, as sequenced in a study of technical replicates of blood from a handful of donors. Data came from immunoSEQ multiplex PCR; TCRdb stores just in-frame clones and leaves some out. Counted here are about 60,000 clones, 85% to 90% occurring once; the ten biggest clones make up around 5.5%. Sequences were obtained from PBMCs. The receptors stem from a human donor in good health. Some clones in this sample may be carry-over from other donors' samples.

The CDR3 bases are TGTGCCTGGAGGCGAATCAATCTAGCGAGAGCACACTACGAGCAGTACTTC. Amino acids: CAWRRINLARAHYEQYF. The chain has TRBV30 and TRBJ2-7; possible D gene TRBD2, 6 bases. Between the trimmed V and J ends, which lost 3 bases and 3 bases, there was a span of 24 bases. The CDR3 is made up of 17 amino acids. CDR1 and CDR2 (germline): GTSNPN, SVGIG (reference sequence).

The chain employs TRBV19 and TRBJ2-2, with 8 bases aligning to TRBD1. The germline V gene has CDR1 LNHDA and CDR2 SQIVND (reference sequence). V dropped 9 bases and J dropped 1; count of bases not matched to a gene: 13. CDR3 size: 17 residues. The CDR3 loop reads CASNPVVGTGNTGELFF. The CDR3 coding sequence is TGTGCCAGCAACCCTGTCGTCGGGACAGGGAACACCGGGGAGCTGTTTTTT. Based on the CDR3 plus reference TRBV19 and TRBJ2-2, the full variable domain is DGGITQSPKYLFRKEGQNVTLSCEQNLNHDAMYWYRQDPGQGLRLIYYSQIVNDFQKGDIAEGYSVSREKKESFPLTVTSAQKNPTAFYLCASNPVVGTGNTGELFFGEGSRLTVL.

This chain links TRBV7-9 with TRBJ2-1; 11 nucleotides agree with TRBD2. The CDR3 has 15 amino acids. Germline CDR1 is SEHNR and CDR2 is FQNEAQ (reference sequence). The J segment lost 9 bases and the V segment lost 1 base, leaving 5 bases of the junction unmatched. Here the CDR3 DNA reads TGTGCCAGCAGCTTAGTTACTAGCGGGAGCGTTGAGCAGTTCTTC. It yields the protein CASSLVTSGSVEQFF.

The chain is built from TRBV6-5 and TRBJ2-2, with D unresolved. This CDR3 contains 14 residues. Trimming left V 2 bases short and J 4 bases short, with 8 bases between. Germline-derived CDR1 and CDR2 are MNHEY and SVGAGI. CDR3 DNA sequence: TGTGCCAGCAGTTACGGCCCGGGCACCGGGGAGCTGTTTTTT. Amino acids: CASSYGPGTGELFF.

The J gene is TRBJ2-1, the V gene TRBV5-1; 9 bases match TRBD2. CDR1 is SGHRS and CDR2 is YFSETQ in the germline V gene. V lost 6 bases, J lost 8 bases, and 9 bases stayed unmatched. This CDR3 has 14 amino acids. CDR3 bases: TGCGCCAGCACCCTCGCGGGAGGGATTGATGAGCAGTTCTTC. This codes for CASTLAGGIDEQFF.

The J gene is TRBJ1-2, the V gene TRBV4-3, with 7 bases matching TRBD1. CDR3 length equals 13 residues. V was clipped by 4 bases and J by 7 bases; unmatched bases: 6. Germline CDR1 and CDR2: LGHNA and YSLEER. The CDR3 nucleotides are TGCGCCAGCAGCCGAGAGGGGGCACGTGGCTACACCTTC. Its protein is CASSREGARGYTF.

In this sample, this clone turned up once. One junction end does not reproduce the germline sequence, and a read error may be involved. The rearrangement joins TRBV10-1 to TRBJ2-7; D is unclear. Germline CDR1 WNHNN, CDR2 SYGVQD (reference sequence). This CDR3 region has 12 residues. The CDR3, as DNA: TGCGCCAGCAGACCACCTGTGTGCTTCGCAGACTTC. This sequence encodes CASRPPVCFADF.

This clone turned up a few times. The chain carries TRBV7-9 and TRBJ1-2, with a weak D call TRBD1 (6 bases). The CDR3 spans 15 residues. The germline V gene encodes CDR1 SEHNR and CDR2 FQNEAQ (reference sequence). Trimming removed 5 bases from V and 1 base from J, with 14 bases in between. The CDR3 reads CASSPWTASNYGYTF. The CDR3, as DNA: TGTGCCAGCAGCCCTTGGACAGCGAGTAACTATGGCTACACCTTC.

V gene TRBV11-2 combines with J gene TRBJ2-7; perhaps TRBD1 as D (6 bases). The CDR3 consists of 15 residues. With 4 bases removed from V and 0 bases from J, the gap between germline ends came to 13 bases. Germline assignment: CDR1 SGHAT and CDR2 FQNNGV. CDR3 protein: CASSSMDRISYEQYF. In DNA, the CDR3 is TGTGCCAGCAGCTCGATGGACAGAATCTCCTACGAGCAGTACTTC.